These 15 T cell receptor beta chains originate from one sample sequenced in a study of blood T cell repertoires in COVID-19. Generated by immunoSEQ multiplex PCR, the TCRdb table keeps only in-frame clones and is missing some. The data show around 120,000 clones, more than 75% seen once. The sample was peripheral blood. The receptors were sampled from a woman between 65 and 79 years old with acute or convalescent COVID-19.

This clone was detected only once. The DNA of the CDR3 is TGTGCCACCATAGGGTGCAGGGGGCTTCATAATGAAAAACTGTTTTTT. Translating gives CATIGCRGLHNEKLFF. The chain recombines TRBV24-1 with TRBJ1-4; TRBD1 aligns across 8 bases. CDR1 is KGHDR, CDR2 SFDVKD, per germline. Germline trimming cut 8 bases from V and 4 bases from J; bases unmatched to any gene: 11. The CDR3 loop spans 16 amino acids.

The rearrangement joins TRBV5-1 to TRBJ1-5, with TRBD1 matching 9 bases. V shed 4 bases and J 6 bases; nucleotides not matched to a gene: 5. This CDR3 comprises 14 residues. Germline V gives CDR1 SGHRS, CDR2 YFSETQ. CDR3 coding DNA: TGCGCCAGCAGCCCGGGACAGGGTTTTCAGCCCCAGCATTTT. Amino acids: CASSPGQGFQPQHF.

J is TRBJ2-2 and V is TRBV28, with 7 bases lining up with TRBD1. Trimming took 3 bases from V and 6 from J; bases not matched to a gene: 7. CDR1 and CDR2 (germline): MDHEN, SYDVKM. CDR3 size: 15 residues. CDR3 in DNA: TGTGCCAGCAGTTTTCACCAGGACAGGTCCGGGGAGCTGTTTTTT. It specifies CASSFHQDRSGELFF.

The genes are TRBV2 and TRBJ1-2, with D perhaps matching TRBD1 (5 bases). The CDR3 consists of 13 residues. V lost 7 bases and J lost 3, with 12 bases in between. Germline CDR1 and CDR2: SNHLY and FYNNEI. The CDR3: CASIGQGYYGYTF. CDR3 DNA: TGTGCCAGCATTGGCCAGGGCTACTATGGCTACACCTTC.

The J gene is TRBJ1-1, the V gene TRBV11-2; D possibly corresponds to TRBD1 (6 bases). The CDR3 totals 14 residues. V shed 0 bases and J shed 6 bases, with 11 bases lying between them. Germline V lookup: CDR1 SGHAT, CDR2 FQNNGV. As DNA, the CDR3 is TGTGCCAGCAGCTTAGATCCCGGGACACCTGAAGCTTTCTTT. This gives the protein CASSLDPGTPEAFF. The full variable domain, its missing parts supplied by reference TRBV11-2 and TRBJ1-1, is EAGVAQSPRYKIIEKRQSVAFWCNPISGHATLYWYQQILGQGPKLLIQFQNNGVVDDSQLPKDRFSAERLKGVDSTLKIQPAKLEDSAVYLCASSLDPGTPEAFFGQGTRLTVV.

The chain recombines TRBV7-9 with TRBJ2-7; D unresolved. The V end lost 0 bases, the J end lost 5 bases, and 11 bases lay between the germline ends. Germline V gene sequence: CDR1 SEHNR, CDR2 FQNEAQ (reference sequence). There are 14 residues in the CDR3. The CDR3 spells CASSLALGVHEQYF. The CDR3 bases are TGTGCCAGCAGCTTAGCGCTGGGCGTCCACGAGCAGTACTTC.

This chain connects TRBV7-8 to TRBJ1-1, with 8 bases fitting TRBD1. In germline, CDR1 is SGHVS, CDR2 FQNEAQ. V was clipped by 5 bases and J by 5 bases; unmatched bases: 7. This CDR3 is built from 14 residues. The CDR3 DNA reads TGTGCCAGCAGCCCCGACAGGGGAAAAACTGAAGCTTTCTTT. As protein: CASSPDRGKTEAFF.

This chain joins TRBV28 and TRBJ2-5, with 9 bases fitting TRBD1. The J segment lost 4 bases and the V segment lost 6 bases, leaving 9 bases of the junction unmatched. The germline gives CDR1 MDHEN, CDR2 SYDVKM. This CDR3 region has 15 residues. In nucleotides, the CDR3 is TGTGCCAGCAGCACCCCGGACAGGGGTGGAGAGACCCAGTACTTC. Translated, it gives CASSTPDRGGETQYF.

The rearrangement links TRBV2 to TRBJ1-5, with D possibly matching TRBD1 (6 bases). This CDR3 is 15 amino acids long. The V end lost 4 bases, the J end lost 1 base, and 11 bases lay between the germline ends. CDR1 is SNHLY, CDR2 FYNNEI, per germline. CDR3 DNA sequence: TGTGCCAGCAGTGTGTTACAGGGCAGCAATCAGCCCCAGCATTTT. It is translated as CASSVLQGSNQPQHF.

The chain employs TRBV30 and TRBJ2-3, with TRBD2 matching over 12 bases. The CDR3 is 16 residues long. Germline assignment: CDR1 GTSNPN and CDR2 SVGIG (reference sequence). V was clipped by 4 bases and J by 5 bases; unmatched bases: 10. CDR3 bases: TGTGCCTGGAAAAGAGGACTAGCGGGGCATGAAGATACGCAGTATTTT. This gives the protein CAWKRGLAGHEDTQYF. Full variable domain (rest looked up from reference TRBV30 and TRBJ2-3): SQTIHQWPATLVQPVGSPLSLECTVEGTSNPNLYWYRQAAGRGLQLLFYSVGIGQISSEVPQNLSASRPQDRQFILSSKKLLLSDSGFYLCAWKRGLAGHEDTQYFGPGTRLTVL.

This chain joins TRBV5-4 and TRBJ2-1; D is unresolved. The CDR3 has 12 residues. V was cut by 4 bases and J by 7 bases, with 9 bases left in between. Germline CDR1 and CDR2: SGHNT and YYREEE (reference sequence). The CDR3 is CASSLDGNEQFF. The CDR3 nucleotides are TGTGCCAGCAGCCTGGACGGGAATGAGCAGTTCTTC.

The genes are TRBV5-6 and TRBJ1-2, with TRBD1 as a possible D gene (5 bases). The CDR3 covers 15 residues. V gave up 4 bases and J gave up 4 bases, with 17 bases separating them. Germline V lookup: CDR1 SGHDT, CDR2 YYEEEE. CDR3 coding DNA: TGTGCCAGCAGCCCGGGGGTTGGGTTAAGCTATGGCTACACCTTC. As protein: CASSPGVGLSYGYTF. The full variable domain, completed using reference TRBV5-6 and TRBJ1-2, is DAGVTQSPTHLIKTRGQQVTLRCSPKSGHDTVSWYQQALGQGPQFIFQYYEEEERQRGNFPDRFSGHQFPNYSSELNVNALLLGDSALYLCASSPGVGLSYGYTFGSGTRLTVV.

This sequence joins TRBV6-5 and TRBJ1-6; D remains ambiguous. This CDR3 contains 14 residues. V was shortened by 10 bases and J by 7 bases, with 17 bases between the two germline ends. CDR1 is MNHEY, CDR2 SVGAGI, per germline. The CDR3 is CATTRDVTNSPLHF. CDR3 bases: TGTGCCACCACGAGGGATGTTACCAATTCACCCCTCCACTTT.

V gene TRBV7-3 combines with J gene TRBJ2-5; 9 bases agree with TRBD1. The junction had 15 bases not matched to a gene; V was cut back by 8 bases and J by 5 bases. The length of the CDR3 is 16 residues. CDR1 and CDR2 from the germline V gene are SGHTA and FQGTGA. Here the CDR3 reads CASVLEGGQGNETQYF. In nucleotides, the CDR3 is TGTGCCAGCGTTCTGGAGGGGGGACAGGGAAACGAGACCCAGTACTTC.

This clone was found a few times. This chain uses TRBV2 with TRBJ1-6; D unclear. This CDR3 has 13 amino acids. Trimming shortened V by 8 bases and J by 7 bases, and 12 bases separated the two germline ends. The germline CDR1 and CDR2 sequences are SNHLY and FYNNEI. Written as DNA, the CDR3 is TGTGCCAGCCGCCGGGAGGAAAATTCACCCCTCCACTTT. As protein: CASRREENSPLHF.